Sequencing of this T cell receptor beta chain was carried out in a study of stem cell transplantation in POMP-related autoinflammatory disease. Study information: DNA chimerism showed 100% graft donor engraftment of neutrophils and platelets through one year.

The sample holds one count of this clone. Its specificity is unknown. The data were produced by immunoSEQ multiplex PCR, yet TCRdb's version contains in-frame clones alone and is incomplete. The table records around 10,000 clones, roughly 77% of them present only once. The study, taken as a whole, reports: In patients with PRAID, every analyzed T-cell subset tended to show lower diversity and higher clonality. Patients with PRAID showed a restricted number of unique TRB V-J gene pairings.

This CDR3 has 17 amino acids. Germline-derived CDR1 and CDR2 are LNHDA and SQIVND (reference sequence). Trimming pared 3 bases from V and 0 bases from J, leaving 15 bases between. This TCR came from a human patient with POMP-related autoinflammation and immune dysregulation (PRAID). Certain T cells may be donor cells from the graft. Here the sequenced sample was CD4+ T cells from PBMCs, taken after stem cell transplantation. The rearrangement joins TRBV19 to TRBJ2-1; tentative D call: TRBD1 (6 bases). CDR3 sequence: CASSILAGAYSYNEQFF. Written as DNA, the CDR3 is TGTGCCAGTAGTATTTTGGCAGGGGCGTACTCCTACAATGAGCAGTTCTTC.